This T cell receptor beta chain comes out of a study of shared clonotypes between healthy human individuals. The ends were cut back, 4 bases at V and 1 base at J, with 0 bases in the middle. Per the germline V gene, CDR1 is SGDLS and CDR2 is YYNGEE. The CDR3 has 11 residues. On this clone itself: The antigen remains undetermined. Other nucleotide sequences from this sample produce the same CDR3.

Broader study findings: Sequencing depth was a factor that was expected to affect clonotype sharing among donors.

Libraries were prepared by immunoSEQ multiplex PCR; TCRdb keeps only in-frame clonotypes and omits some of them. In the table there are around 1,100,000 clones, approximately 77% of which are singletons. The chain combines TRBV9 with TRBJ1-3; D unresolved. The clonotype originates from a young man in good health. Some clones in this sample may be carry-over from other donors' samples. Sequencing input: memory CD4+ T cells from PBMCs. Subset reported: CD45RA-negative fraction. CDR3 sequence: CASSSGNTIYF. CDR3 DNA sequence: TGTGCCAGCAGCTCTGGAAACACCATATATTTT. Variable domain in full (rest from reference TRBV9 and TRBJ1-3): DSGVTQTPKHLITATGQRVTLRCSPRSGDLSVYWYQQSLDQGLQFLIQYYNGEERAKGNILERFSAQQFPDLHSELNLSSLELGDSALYFCASSSGNTIYFGEGSWLTVV.